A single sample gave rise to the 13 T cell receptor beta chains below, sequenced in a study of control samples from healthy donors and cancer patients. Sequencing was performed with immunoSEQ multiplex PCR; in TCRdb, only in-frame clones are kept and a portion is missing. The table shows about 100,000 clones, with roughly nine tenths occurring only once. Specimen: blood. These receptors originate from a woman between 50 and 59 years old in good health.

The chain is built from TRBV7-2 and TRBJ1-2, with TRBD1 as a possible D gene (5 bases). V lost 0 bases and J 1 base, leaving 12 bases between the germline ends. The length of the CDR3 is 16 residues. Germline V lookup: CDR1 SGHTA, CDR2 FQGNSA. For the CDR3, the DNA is TGTGCCAGCAGCTTAGCCGTATGGGGCGATAACTATGGCTACACCTTC. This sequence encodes CASSLAVWGDNYGYTF.

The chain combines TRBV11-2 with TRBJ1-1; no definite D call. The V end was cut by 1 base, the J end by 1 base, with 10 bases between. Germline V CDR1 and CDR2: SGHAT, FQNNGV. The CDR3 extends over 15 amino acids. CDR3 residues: CASSLVPGGNTEAFF. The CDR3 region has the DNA TGTGCCAGCAGCTTAGTACCGGGAGGGAACACTGAAGCTTTCTTT.

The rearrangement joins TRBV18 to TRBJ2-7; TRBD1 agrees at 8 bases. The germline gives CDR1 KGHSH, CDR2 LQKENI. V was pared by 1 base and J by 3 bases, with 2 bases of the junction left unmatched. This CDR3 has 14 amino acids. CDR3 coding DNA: TGTGCCAGCTCACCACGGACAGGGAACTACGAGCAGTACTTC. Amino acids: CASSPRTGNYEQYF.

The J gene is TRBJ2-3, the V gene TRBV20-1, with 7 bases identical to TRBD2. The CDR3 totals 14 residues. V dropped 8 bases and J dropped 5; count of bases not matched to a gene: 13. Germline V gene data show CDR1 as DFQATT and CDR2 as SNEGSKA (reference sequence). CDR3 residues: CSPGGGGTGDTQYF. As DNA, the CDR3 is TGCAGTCCTGGTGGGGGGGGAACGGGAGATACGCAGTATTTT.

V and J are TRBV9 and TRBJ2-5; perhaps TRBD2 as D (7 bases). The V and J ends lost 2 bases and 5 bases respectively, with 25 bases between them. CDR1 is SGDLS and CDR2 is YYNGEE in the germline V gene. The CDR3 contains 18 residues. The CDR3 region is CASSVSWGGRTIGETQYF. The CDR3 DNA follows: TGTGCCAGCAGCGTCTCATGGGGGGGCAGGACAATTGGGGAGACCCAGTACTTC. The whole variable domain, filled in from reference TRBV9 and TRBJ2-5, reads DSGVTQTPKHLITATGQRVTLRCSPRSGDLSVYWYQQSLDQGLQFLIQYYNGEERAKGNILERFSAQQFPDLHSELNLSSLELGDSALYFCASSVSWGGRTIGETQYFGPGTRLLVL.

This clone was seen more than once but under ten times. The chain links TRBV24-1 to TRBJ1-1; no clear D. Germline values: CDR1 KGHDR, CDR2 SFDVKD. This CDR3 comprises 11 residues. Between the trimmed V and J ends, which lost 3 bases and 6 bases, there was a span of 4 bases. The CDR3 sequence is CATSDLAEAFF. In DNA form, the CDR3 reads TGTGCCACCAGTGATCTCGCTGAAGCTTTCTTT.

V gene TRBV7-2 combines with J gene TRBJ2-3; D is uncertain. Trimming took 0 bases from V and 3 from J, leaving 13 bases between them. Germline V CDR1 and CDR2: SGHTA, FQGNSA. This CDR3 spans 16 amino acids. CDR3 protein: CASSLAQTAATDTQYF. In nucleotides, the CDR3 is TGTGCCAGCAGCTTAGCGCAGACGGCGGCGACAGATACGCAGTATTTT. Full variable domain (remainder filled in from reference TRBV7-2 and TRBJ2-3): GAGVSQSPSNKVTEKGKDVELRCDPISGHTALYWYRQSLGQGLEFLIYFQGNSAPDKSGLPSDRFSAERTGGSVSTLTIQRTQQEDSAVYLCASSLAQTAATDTQYFGPGTRLTVL.

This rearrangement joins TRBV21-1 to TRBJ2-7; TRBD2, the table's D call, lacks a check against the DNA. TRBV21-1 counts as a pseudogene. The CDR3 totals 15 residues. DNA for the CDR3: TGTGCCAGCAGCGGCGGGACTAGCGGGGTGGGGGAGCAGTACGTC. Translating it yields CASSGGTSGVGEQYV.

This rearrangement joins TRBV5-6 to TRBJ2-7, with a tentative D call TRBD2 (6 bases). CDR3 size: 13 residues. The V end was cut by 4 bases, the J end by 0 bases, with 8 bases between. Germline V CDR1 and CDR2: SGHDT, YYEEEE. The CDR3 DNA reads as TGTGCCAGCAGCCGGGACTTCTCCTACGAGCAGTACGTC. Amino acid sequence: CASSRDFSYEQYV.

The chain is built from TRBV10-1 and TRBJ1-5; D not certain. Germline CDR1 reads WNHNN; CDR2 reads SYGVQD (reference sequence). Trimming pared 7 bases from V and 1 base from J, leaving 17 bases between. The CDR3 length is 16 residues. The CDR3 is CASTFGGQWSNQPQHF. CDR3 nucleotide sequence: TGCGCCAGCACCTTCGGAGGGCAGTGGAGCAATCAGCCCCAGCATTTT.

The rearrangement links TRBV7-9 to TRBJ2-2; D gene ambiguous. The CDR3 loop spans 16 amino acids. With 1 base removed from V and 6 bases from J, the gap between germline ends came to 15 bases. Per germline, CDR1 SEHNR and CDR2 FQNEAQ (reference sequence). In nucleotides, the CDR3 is TGTGCCAGCAGCTTAGTGCTCAGTGGTACCCCCGGGGAGCTGTTTTTT. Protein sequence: CASSLVLSGTPGELFF. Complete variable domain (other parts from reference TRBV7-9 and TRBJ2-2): DTGVSQNPRHKITKRGQNVTFRCDPISEHNRLYWYRQTLGQGPEFLTYFQNEAQLEKSRLLSDRFSAERPKGSFSTLEIQRTEQGDSAMYLCASSLVLSGTPGELFFGEGSRLTVL.

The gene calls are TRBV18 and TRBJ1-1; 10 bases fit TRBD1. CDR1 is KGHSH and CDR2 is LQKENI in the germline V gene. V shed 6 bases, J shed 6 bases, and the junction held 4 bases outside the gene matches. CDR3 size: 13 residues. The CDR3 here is CASSDRGAPEAFF. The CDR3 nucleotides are TGTGCCAGCTCGGACAGGGGGGCTCCTGAAGCTTTCTTT.

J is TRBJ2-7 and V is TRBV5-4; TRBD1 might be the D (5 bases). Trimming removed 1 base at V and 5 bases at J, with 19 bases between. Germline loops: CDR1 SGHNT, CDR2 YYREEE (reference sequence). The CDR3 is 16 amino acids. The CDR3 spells CASSLSQVYSFHEQYF. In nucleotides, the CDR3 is TGTGCCAGCAGCTTGTCACAGGTATACAGTTTCCACGAGCAGTACTTC.